This T cell receptor (beta chain) was captured by sequencing in a study of blood T cell repertoires in COVID-19. Study-wide background: T cells, B-cell-depleted T cells, or PBMCs supplied cDNA or gDNA.

The repertoire was sequenced with immunoSEQ multiplex PCR; TCRdb's copy has only in-frame clones and lacks some. The sample carries approximately 450,000 clones, 75% to 90% recorded once. This TCR derives from a woman in her twenties or thirties with acute or convalescent COVID-19. The specimen sequenced was peripheral blood.

The CDR3 nucleotides are TGTGCCAGCTCACCACCGGGGGCAAGAGAGACCCAGTACTTC. Its protein product is CASSPPGARETQYF. The chain recombines TRBV18 with TRBJ2-5, with a weak D call TRBD1 (6 bases). In germline, CDR1 is KGHSH, CDR2 LQKENI. V lost 0 bases, J lost 4 bases, and 9 bases lay in between. The CDR3 consists of 14 residues.